At least ten counts were recorded for the clone carrying this T cell receptor (beta chain). Specified time point: patch test 2, 6 weeks after DPC sensitization. As for treatment: therapeutic diphenylcyclopropenone sensitization with weekly scalp DPC. Non-pregnant alopecia patients aged 18 to 70, suitable for DPC therapy. These data belong to a study of human T cells and chemical hapten exposure. Study-level background: Patients additionally received therapeutic doses of diphenylcyclopropenone on the scalp once a week, and this continued throughout the approximately 22-week study.

TCRdb analysed the RACE reads with MiXCR anew, one entry per CDR3 protein. The sample has roughly 96,000 distinct CDR3 sequences, 9% to 9.5% seen once. The TCR originated in a woman between 40 and 50 years old with alopecia areata. Some clones in this sample may be carry-over from other donors' samples. This sample comprised whole blood, obtained in connection with sensitization to the hapten diphenylcyclopropenone (DPC).

CDR3 amino acids: CASSYGTEYYNEQFF. The CDR3 DNA follows: TGTGCCAGCAGCTACGGGACAGAATACTACAATGAGCAGTTCTTC. The chain uses TRBV7-6 and TRBJ2-1; 7 bases map to TRBD1. J lost 3 bases, V lost 4 bases, and 6 bases had no gene match. This CDR3 region has 15 residues. Germline V gene lookup returns CDR1 SGHVS and CDR2 FNYEAQ.